This T cell receptor (beta chain) was identified during a study of PD-1 blockade in classical Hodgkin lymphoma. General study findings and limits: Individuals who commenced nivolumab within less than 1 year of ASCT were excluded. Reports described newly diagnosed patients as having lower baseline TCR diversity than healthy donors. CD4+ TCR diversity, unlike CD8+, climbed significantly by C4D1. No one has yet defined what causes the repertoire differences, which may be disease activity or prior therapy.

Assay used: immunoSEQ multiplex PCR; TCRdb lists only in-frame clones, some missing. Here the sample spans 120,000 to 150,000 clones, about 78% being singletons. V shed 7 bases, J shed 0 bases, and the junction held 5 bases outside the gene matches. Looked up from germline, CDR1 is SNHLY and CDR2 is FYNNEI. There are 14 residues in the CDR3. Each of the patients experienced relapse following autologous stem cell transplantation, and their brentuximab vedotin exposure differed. Comment on this clone: The target antigen is unknown.

The clonotype comes from a human donor with classical Hodgkin lymphoma. This rearrangement joins TRBV2 to TRBJ1-1; 7 bases map to TRBD1. Sequencing used peripheral blood mononuclear cells (PBMCs), obtained before the second cycle of nivolumab. CDR3: CASTDREVNTEAFF. CDR3 in DNA: TGTGCCAGCACTGACAGGGAGGTGAACACTGAAGCTTTCTTT.